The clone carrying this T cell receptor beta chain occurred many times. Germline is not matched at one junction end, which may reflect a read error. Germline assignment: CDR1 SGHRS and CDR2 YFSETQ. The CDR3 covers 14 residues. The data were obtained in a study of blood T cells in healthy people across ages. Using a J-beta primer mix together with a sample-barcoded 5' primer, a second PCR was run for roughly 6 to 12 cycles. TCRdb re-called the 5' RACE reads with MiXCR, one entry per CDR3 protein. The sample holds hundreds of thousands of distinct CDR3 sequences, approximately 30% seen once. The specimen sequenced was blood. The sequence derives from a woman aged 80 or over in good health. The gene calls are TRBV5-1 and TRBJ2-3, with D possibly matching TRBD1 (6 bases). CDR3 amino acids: CASSLGQYTDTQYF. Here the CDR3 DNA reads TGTGCCAGCAGCTTAGGACAGTACACAGATACGCAGTATTTT.